The present TCR beta chain was sequenced within a study of blood T cell repertoires in COVID-19. Original processing notes: By means of reference gene primer amplification, nucleated cell counts were estimated. Assay: immunoSEQ multiplex PCR; the TCRdb copy retains only in-frame clones and omits some. V, J and clone size are those of that table, while D and trimming were read from the DNA. This table has some 260,000 clones, more than 85% appearing once. Recruitment covered about 26 US areas and drew participants whose ages spanned about 18 to 90 years. The CDR3 spans 17 residues. Trimming took off 1 base at V and 2 bases at J, with 15 bases between the two ends. Germline CDR1 MDHEN, CDR2 SYDVKM.

The sequence was collected from a man in his forties who had recovered from COVID-19. V and J are TRBV28 and TRBJ1-5; D call uncertain. The sample taken for sequencing was PBMCs or T cells enriched from blood (not recorded which). Here the CDR3 DNA reads TGTGCCAGCAGTTTATCCGGGGTGTTCACCGGCAATCAGCCCCAGCATTTT. Its protein product is CASSLSGVFTGNQPQHF.